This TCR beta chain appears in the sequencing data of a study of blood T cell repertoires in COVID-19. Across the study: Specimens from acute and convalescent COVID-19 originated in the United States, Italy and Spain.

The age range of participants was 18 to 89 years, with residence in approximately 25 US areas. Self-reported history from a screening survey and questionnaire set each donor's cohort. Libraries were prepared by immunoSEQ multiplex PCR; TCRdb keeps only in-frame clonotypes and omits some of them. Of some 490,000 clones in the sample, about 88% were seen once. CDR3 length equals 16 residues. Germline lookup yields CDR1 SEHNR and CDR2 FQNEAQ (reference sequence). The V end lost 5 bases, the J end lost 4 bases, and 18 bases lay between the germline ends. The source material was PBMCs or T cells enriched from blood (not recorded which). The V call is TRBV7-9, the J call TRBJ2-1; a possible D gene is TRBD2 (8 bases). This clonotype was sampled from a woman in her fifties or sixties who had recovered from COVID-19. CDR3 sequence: CASSPGGAGVYNEQFF. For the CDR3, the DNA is TGTGCCAGCAGCCCAGGGGGAGCGGGGGTTTACAATGAGCAGTTCTTC. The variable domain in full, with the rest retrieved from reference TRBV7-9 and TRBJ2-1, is DTGVSQNPRHKITKRGQNVTFRCDPISEHNRLYWYRQTLGQGPEFLTYFQNEAQLEKSRLLSDRFSAERPKGSFSTLEIQRTEQGDSAMYLCASSPGGAGVYNEQFFGPGTRLTVL.